This entry features one T cell receptor beta chain sequence. Antigen: not known. The source of the sample is a study of T cell responses to AZD1222 COVID-19 vaccine. Study conclusions and caveats: Spike regions recognized by vaccine-associated CD4 TCRs spanned the protein, led by 160-218 and 743-854.

Assay used: immunoSEQ multiplex PCR; TCRdb lists only in-frame clones, some missing. In the table there are about 110,000 clones, more than 70% of which are singletons. The germline V gene encodes CDR1 MDHEN and CDR2 SYDVKM. The CDR3 extends over 16 amino acids. Trimming stripped 4 bases from V and 0 bases from J, with 13 bases between. This sample comprised peripheral blood, obtained on day 0 of AZD1222 vaccination. This chain connects TRBV28 to TRBJ1-5; D call uncertain. The clonotype originates from an adult in good health. The CDR3 reads CASSSDSGYSNQPQHF. Here the CDR3 DNA reads TGTGCCAGCAGTTCTGATTCAGGTTATAGCAATCAGCCCCAGCATTTT.